Described below is a single TCR beta chain sequence and its context. Only CD45RO-negative cells positively selected for CCR7 counted as naive CD8 cells, so terminally differentiated effector memory CD45RA+ cells were excluded. Donors, healthy HIV-negative adults, lacked recent acute infections or vaccinations. The assay was immunoSEQ multiplex PCR, and TCRdb's table has in-frame clones only and misses some. The data contain around 550,000 clones, approximately 95% of them seen just once; the ten biggest clones take up about 0.11%. The data belong to a study of shared clonotypes between healthy human individuals. Deletions cut 1 base from V and 1 base from J, with 8 bases between. The CDR3 contains 14 residues. Looked up from germline, CDR1 is SQVTM and CDR2 is ANQGSEA.

Sequenced input: naive CD8+ T cells sorted from blood. The clonotype was recovered from a woman younger than 45 in good health. The chain employs TRBV29-1 and TRBJ1-3; no reliable D call. The CDR3 spells CSVEGDLSGNTIYF. The CDR3 nucleotides read TGCAGCGTTGAAGGTGATCTGTCTGGAAACACCATATATTTT.